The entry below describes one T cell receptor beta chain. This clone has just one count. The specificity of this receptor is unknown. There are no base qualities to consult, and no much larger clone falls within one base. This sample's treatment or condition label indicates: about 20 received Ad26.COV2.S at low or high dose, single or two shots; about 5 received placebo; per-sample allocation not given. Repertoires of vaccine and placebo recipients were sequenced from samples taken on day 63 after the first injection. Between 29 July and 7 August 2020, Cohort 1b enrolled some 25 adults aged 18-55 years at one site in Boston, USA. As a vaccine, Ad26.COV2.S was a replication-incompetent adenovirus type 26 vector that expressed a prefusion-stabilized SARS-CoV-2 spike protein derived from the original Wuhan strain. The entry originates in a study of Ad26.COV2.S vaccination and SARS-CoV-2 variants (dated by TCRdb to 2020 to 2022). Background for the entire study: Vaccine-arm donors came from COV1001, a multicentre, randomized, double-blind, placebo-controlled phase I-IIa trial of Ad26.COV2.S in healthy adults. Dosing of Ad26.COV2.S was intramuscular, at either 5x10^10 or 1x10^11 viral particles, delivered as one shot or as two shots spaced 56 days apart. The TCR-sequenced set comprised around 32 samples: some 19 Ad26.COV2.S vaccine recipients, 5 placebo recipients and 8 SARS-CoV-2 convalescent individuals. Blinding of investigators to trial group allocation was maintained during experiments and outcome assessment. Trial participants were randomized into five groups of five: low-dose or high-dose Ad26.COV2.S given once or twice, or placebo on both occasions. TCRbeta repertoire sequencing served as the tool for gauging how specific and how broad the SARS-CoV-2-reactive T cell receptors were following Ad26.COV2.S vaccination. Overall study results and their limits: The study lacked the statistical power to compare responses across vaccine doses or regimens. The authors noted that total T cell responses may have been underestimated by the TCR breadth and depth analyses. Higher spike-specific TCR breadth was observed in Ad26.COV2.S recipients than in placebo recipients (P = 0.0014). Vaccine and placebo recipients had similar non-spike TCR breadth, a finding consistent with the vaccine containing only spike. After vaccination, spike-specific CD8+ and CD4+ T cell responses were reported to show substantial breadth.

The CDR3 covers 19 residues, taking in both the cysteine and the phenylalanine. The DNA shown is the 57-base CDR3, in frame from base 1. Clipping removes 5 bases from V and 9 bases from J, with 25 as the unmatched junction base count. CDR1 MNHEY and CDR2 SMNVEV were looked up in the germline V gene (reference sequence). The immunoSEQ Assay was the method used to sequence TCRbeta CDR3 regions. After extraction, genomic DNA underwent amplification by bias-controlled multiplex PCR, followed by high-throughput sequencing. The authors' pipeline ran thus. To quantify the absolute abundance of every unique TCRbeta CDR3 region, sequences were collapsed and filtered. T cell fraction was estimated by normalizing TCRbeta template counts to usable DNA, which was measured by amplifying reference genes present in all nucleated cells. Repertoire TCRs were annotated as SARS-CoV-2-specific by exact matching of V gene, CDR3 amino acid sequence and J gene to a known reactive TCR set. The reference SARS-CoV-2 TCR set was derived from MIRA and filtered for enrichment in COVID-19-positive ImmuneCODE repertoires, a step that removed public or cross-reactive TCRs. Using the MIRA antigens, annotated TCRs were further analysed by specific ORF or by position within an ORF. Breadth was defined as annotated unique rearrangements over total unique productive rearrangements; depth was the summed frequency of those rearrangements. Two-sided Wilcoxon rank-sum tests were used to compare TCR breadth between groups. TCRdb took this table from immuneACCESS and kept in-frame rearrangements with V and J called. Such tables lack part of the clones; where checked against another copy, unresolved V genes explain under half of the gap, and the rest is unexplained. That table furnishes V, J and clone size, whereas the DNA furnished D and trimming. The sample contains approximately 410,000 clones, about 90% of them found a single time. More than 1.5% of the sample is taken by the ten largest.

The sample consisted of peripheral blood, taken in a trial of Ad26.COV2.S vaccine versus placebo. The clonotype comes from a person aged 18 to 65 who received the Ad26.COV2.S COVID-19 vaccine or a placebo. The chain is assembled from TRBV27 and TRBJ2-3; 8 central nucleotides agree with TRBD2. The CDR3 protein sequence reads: CASSPRRGGGPEVGKTQYF. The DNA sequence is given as TGTGCCAGCAGTCCCCGGCGTGGCGGGGGGCCGGAAGTGGGGAAAACGCAGTATTTT.